The 22 T cell receptor beta chains below come from one sample, sequenced in a study of metastatic and nonmetastatic thyroid tumors. Using MiXCR, TCRdb re-called clones from the PCR reads. The sample holds fewer than 15,000 clones, approximately 22% seen once. Nobody among the patients had been given any treatment before thyroid surgery. Sequencing was performed on blood. These receptors all come from a female donor with papillary thyroid cancer or a benign thyroid nodule (not recorded which). Some clones in this sample may be carry-over from other donors' samples.

This clone occurred many times. The chain carries TRBV29-1 and TRBJ2-1, with a tentative D call TRBD1 (6 bases). V dropped 6 bases and J dropped 8 bases, with 20 bases sitting between them. This CDR3 comprises 14 residues. Germline assignment: CDR1 SQVTM and CDR2 ANQGSEA. The CDR3 DNA is TGCAGCGTCCTTAACAGGGAAAGGGGGTATGAGCAGTTCTTC. It translates to CSVLNRERGYEQFF.

In this sample, this clone turned up many times. A read error may be the cause here, since a much bigger clone is one base away. This chain connects TRBV7-9 to TRBJ2-5; D tentatively fits TRBD1 or TRBD2 (5 bases each). The germline gives CDR1 SEHNR, CDR2 FQNEAQ (reference sequence). The CDR3 runs 14 residues. The DNA of the CDR3 is TGTGCCAGCAGCAACTCTTGGGACCAAGAGACCCGGTACTTC. This encodes CASSNSWDQETRYF.

This clone was counted many times. The rearrangement links TRBV5-4 to TRBJ1-2, with a weak D call TRBD1 (6 bases). V gave up 4 bases and J gave up 4 bases, with 14 bases separating them. Germline V gene data show CDR1 as SGHNT and CDR2 as YYREEE (reference sequence). The CDR3 is 14 residues long. The CDR3 nucleotides read TGTGCCAGCAGCCCCGAAGGAGGGGGCTATGGCTACACCTTC. Protein: CASSPEGGGYGYTF.

V usage is TRBV15 and J usage is TRBJ2-3; D is unresolved. The CDR3 covers 13 residues. Germline lookup yields CDR1 LNHNV and CDR2 YYDKDF (reference sequence). The CDR3 loop reads CGACRASSDTQYF. The CDR3 nucleotides are TGTGGCGCCTGCCGGGCATCCAGTGATACGCAGTATTTT.

Only a few counts were recorded for this clone. A much larger clone differs from this one at a single base, so this may be a read error. The chain has TRBV29-1 and TRBJ1-1; the D gene is possibly TRBD1 (6 bases). This CDR3 contains 12 residues. The germline V gene encodes CDR1 SQVTM and CDR2 ANQGSEA. Trimming cost V 2 bases and J 8 bases, with 12 bases left between them. CDR3 sequence (DNA): TGCAGCGTTGAATGGGGGGCCAGAGAAGCTTTCTTT. Encoded protein: CSVEWGAREAFF.

This clone was detected many times. The chain combines TRBV29-1 with TRBJ1-2, with 7 bases that match TRBD1. This CDR3 has 15 residues. The junction had 9 bases not matched to a gene; V was cut back by 4 bases and J by 1 base. Per germline, CDR1 SQVTM and CDR2 ANQGSEA. The DNA of the CDR3 is TGCAGCGTTGTCGGGGACAGTGTTGTTAACTATGGCTACACCTTC. As protein: CSVVGDSVVNYGYTF.

This rearrangement joins TRBV28 to TRBJ1-1; 8 nucleotides agree with TRBD1. CDR1 and CDR2 from the germline V gene are MDHEN and SYDVKM. This CDR3 is built from 12 residues. With V trimmed by 2 bases and J by 10 bases, 3 bases remained unmatched. The CDR3 DNA sequence: TGTGCCAGCAGTTTAAGAACAGGGGGAGCTTTCTTT. Its translation is CASSLRTGGAFF.

The genes are TRBV20-1 and TRBJ2-5; 13 nucleotides match TRBD2. This CDR3 contains 15 residues. Germline V gene data show CDR1 as DFQATT and CDR2 as SNEGSKA (reference sequence). V lost 0 bases, J lost 6 bases, and 4 bases stayed unmatched. CDR3 sequence reads: CSARDWTSGGKTQYF. The CDR3 DNA sequence: TGCAGTGCTAGAGATTGGACTAGCGGGGGAAAGACCCAGTACTTC.

The chain employs TRBV10-3 and TRBJ2-3, with a tentative D call TRBD1 (7 bases). This CDR3 comprises 15 residues. Trimming pared 11 bases from V and 7 bases from J, leaving 25 bases between. Germline CDR1 is ENHRY and CDR2 is SYGVKD. The CDR3: CAVVQGRSGGYTQYF. The CDR3 bases are TGTGCCGTTGTACAGGGGAGGTCGGGTGGATATACGCAGTATTTT.

This chain links TRBV30 with TRBJ1-3; 10 nucleotides agree with TRBD1. The CDR3 is 15 amino acids. Germline trimming cut 4 bases from V and 1 base from J; bases unmatched to any gene: 4. Germline V gives CDR1 GTSNPN, CDR2 SVGIG (reference sequence). The CDR3, as DNA: TGTGCCTGGAATCCGGACAGGGGGTCTGGAAACACCATATATTTT. Amino acids: CAWNPDRGSGNTIYF.

This clone qualifies as medium-sized. The V call is TRBV24-1, the J call TRBJ2-7; D not certain. Per germline, CDR1 KGHDR and CDR2 SFDVKD. The CDR3 is made up of 15 amino acids. The germline V and J ends were trimmed by 4 bases and 4 bases, with 16 bases remaining between them. The CDR3 DNA reads TGTGCCACCAGTGACCCCGCGGCCGGTCTATACGAGCAGTACTTC. Translated: CATSDPAAGLYEQYF.

This clone is classed as medium-sized. The V gene is TRBV19, the J gene TRBJ1-2; D is uncertain. This CDR3 contains 12 residues. The ends were cut back, 7 bases at V and 4 bases at J, with 10 bases in the middle. The germline V gene encodes CDR1 LNHDA and CDR2 SQIVND (reference sequence). The CDR3 protein is CASNTRTYGYTF. The CDR3, as DNA: TGTGCCAGTAACACGCGCACCTATGGCTACACCTTC. The full variable domain, completed using reference TRBV19 and TRBJ1-2, is DGGITQSPKYLFRKEGQNVTLSCEQNLNHDAMYWYRQDPGQGLRLIYYSQIVNDFQKGDIAEGYSVSREKKESFPLTVTSAQKNPTAFYLCASNTRTYGYTFGSGTRLTVV.

This clone is judged medium-sized. The CDR3 loop reads CASSDSRQGDEQYF. The CDR3, as DNA: TGCGCCAGCAGTGATTCCCGACAGGGTGACGAGCAGTACTTC. The gene calls are TRBV10-2 and TRBJ2-7; 7 nucleotides align to TRBD1. There are 14 residues in the CDR3. In germline, CDR1 is WSHSY, CDR2 SAAADI. The trim removed 3 bases at V and 5 bases at J, leaving 7 bases unmatched.

The chain has TRBV5-1 and TRBJ2-3, with D maybe TRBD1 (6 bases). Germline CDR1 and CDR2: SGHRS and YFSETQ. This CDR3 contains 13 residues. V dropped 0 bases and J dropped 4 bases, with 6 bases sitting between them. The chain's CDR3 is CASSLGGPDTQYF. CDR3 sequence (DNA): TGCGCCAGCAGCTTGGGGGGGCCAGATACGCAGTATTTT. Supplemented by reference TRBV5-1 and TRBJ2-3, the full variable domain reads KAGVTQTPRYLIKTRGQQVTLSCSPISGHRSVSWYQQTPGQGLQFLFEYFSETQRNKGNFPGRFSGRQFSNSRSEMNVSTLELGDSALYLCASSLGGPDTQYFGPGTRLTVL.

This clone was recorded at least ten times. CDR3 in DNA: TGTGCCACCAGCAGAGGTTTATTGGGGCCATACTCTGGAAACACCATATATTTT. This sequence encodes CATSRGLLGPYSGNTIYF. The gene calls are TRBV15 and TRBJ1-3, with D possibly TRBD1 on 5 matching bases. V gave up 1 base and J gave up 0 bases, with 16 bases separating them. The CDR3 runs 18 residues. Per the germline V gene, CDR1 is LNHNV and CDR2 is YYDKDF (reference sequence).

This chain connects TRBV5-1 to TRBJ1-2; 7 bases align to TRBD1. The CDR3 runs 14 residues. CDR1 and CDR2 (germline): SGHRS, YFSETQ. Germline trimming cut 0 bases from V and 4 bases from J; bases unmatched to any gene: 3. CDR3 loop: CASSLAGQSYGYTF. CDR3 DNA: TGCGCCAGCAGCTTGGCGGGACAGTCCTATGGCTACACCTTC.

This clone was found many times. CDR3 residues: CASSVGYQETQYF. The CDR3 nucleotides are TGTGCCAGCAGTGTTGGGTACCAAGAGACCCAGTACTTC. This sequence joins TRBV2 and TRBJ2-5; the D is unclear. V was shortened by 4 bases and J by 0 bases, with 6 bases between the two germline ends. Germline V gives CDR1 SNHLY, CDR2 FYNNEI. There are 13 residues in the CDR3.

The CDR3 sequence: CATSTQGRQETQYF. In DNA, the CDR3 is TGTGCCACCAGTACGCAAGGGAGACAAGAGACCCAGTACTTC. The gene calls are TRBV24-1 and TRBJ2-5, with a possible D match to TRBD2 (5 bases). Germline loops: CDR1 KGHDR, CDR2 SFDVKD. The CDR3 covers 14 residues. V was cut by 6 bases and J by 2 bases, with 12 bases left in between.

This chain joins TRBV7-9 and TRBJ1-6; D unresolved. V was clipped by 5 bases and J by 8 bases, with 16 bases between them. Germline CDR1 SEHNR, CDR2 FQNEAQ (reference sequence). CDR3 length: 15 residues. DNA of the CDR3: TGTGCCAGCAGCACAGCCGGGGAGTTTGATTCACCCCTCCACTTT. It is translated as CASSTAGEFDSPLHF.

This clone was counted at least ten times. J is TRBJ2-2 and V is TRBV2, with TRBD2 matching 7 bases. The junction had 7 bases not matched to a gene; V was cut back by 0 bases and J by 3 bases. The CDR3 spans 17 residues. Germline assignment: CDR1 SNHLY and CDR2 FYNNEI. DNA for the CDR3: TGTGCCAGCAGTGAAGCGCGAGGCGGGGGATACACCGGGGAGCTGTTTTTT. It encodes CASSEARGGGYTGELFF.

By its share, this clone is medium-sized. V usage is TRBV2 and J usage is TRBJ2-1; 7 nucleotides agree with TRBD2. Germline CDR1 SNHLY, CDR2 FYNNEI. There are 13 residues in the CDR3. The V gene end was trimmed by 8 bases and the J gene end by 10 bases; junction bases not matched to a gene: 11. The CDR3 bases are TGTGCCAGCTGTCTAGCGGTCTATGGGGAGCAGTTCTTC. Its translation: CASCLAVYGEQFF.

This clone was counted a few times. A much larger clone is a single base away; this may be a read error. This specimen includes other DNA sequences encoding the same CDR3. The chain carries TRBV11-2 and TRBJ2-4, with D possibly TRBD1 on 5 matching bases. Trimming left V 4 bases short and J 10 bases short, with 14 bases between. The germline CDR1 and CDR2 sequences are SGHAT and FQNNGV. The CDR3 is 13 residues long. Written as DNA, the CDR3 is TGTGCCAGCAGCTCCGATTCAAGGGGAATTCAGTACTTC. This translates into CASSSDSRGIQYF.